Shown below are 32 T cell receptor beta chains from a single sample sequenced in a study of blood T cell repertoires in COVID-19. The method was immunoSEQ multiplex PCR; TCRdb's version includes in-frame clones alone and lacks a portion of them. The sample contains about 250,000 clones, around 89% of which appear only once. The source material was PBMCs or T cells enriched from blood (not recorded which). The receptors originated from a man aged 40-49 years who had recovered from COVID-19.

In DNA form, the CDR3 reads TGTGCCAGCAGCCAAGAAGGAGTAGGTGGTGACTATGGCTACACCTTC. Its translation is CASSQEGVGGDYGYTF. The V and J genes are TRBV3-1 (or the pseudogene TRBV3-2) and TRBJ1-2; no clear D. V lost 0 bases and J lost 3, with 14 bases in between. The CDR3 has 16 amino acids. The germline CDR1 and CDR2 sequences are LGHDT and YNNKEL (reference sequence).

The CDR3 nucleotides are TGTGCCAGCAGCCCGGGACTAGCGGGAGCGGGCACAGATACGCAGTATTTT. Residues: CASSPGLAGAGTDTQYF. V and J are TRBV7-9 and TRBJ2-3, with 14 bases fitting TRBD2. The germline gives CDR1 SEHNR, CDR2 FQNEAQ (reference sequence). V lost 5 bases, J lost 1 base, and 5 bases stayed unmatched. This CDR3 is built from 17 residues.

The chain is built from TRBV19 and TRBJ1-2; TRBD1 aligns across 9 bases. V shed 4 bases and J 2 bases; nucleotides not matched to a gene: 2. CDR1 is LNHDA and CDR2 is SQIVND in the germline V gene (reference sequence). CDR3 length: 14 residues. The CDR3 DNA reads TGTGCCAGTAGTAGAGGACAGGGGAACTATGGCTACACCTTC. It yields the protein CASSRGQGNYGYTF.

V usage is TRBV19 and J usage is TRBJ2-7; D remains unclear. The V end was cut by 3 bases, the J end by 0 bases, with 6 bases between. CDR1 LNHDA and CDR2 SQIVND come from the germline V gene (reference sequence). The CDR3 runs to 13 residues. CDR3 in DNA: TGTGCCAGTAGTATTTGGCACTCCTACGAGCAGTACTTC. Protein sequence: CASSIWHSYEQYF.

Details on this clone: A read error may produce the germline difference seen at one junction end. CDR3 protein: CARSVGQGGNTEAFF. In DNA, the CDR3 is TGTGCCCGCAGCGTAGGGCAGGGGGGGAACACTGAAGCTTTCTTT. The chain couples TRBV9 to TRBJ1-1, with 7 bases fitting TRBD1. The CDR3 spans 15 residues. Germline CDR1 reads SGDLS; CDR2 reads YYNGEE.

The chain has TRBV4-1 and TRBJ2-7; TRBD1 might be the D (5 bases). Germline values: CDR1 MGHRA, CDR2 YSYEKL. The CDR3 consists of 15 residues. V was shortened by 0 bases and J by 3 bases, with 12 bases between the two germline ends. For the CDR3, the DNA is TGCGCCAGCAGCCAAGAGACAGCTAAGAGCTACGAGCAGTACTTC. Residues: CASSQETAKSYEQYF.

This clone was seen a few times. The gene calls are TRBV19 and TRBJ2-1; the match to TRBD1 covers 12 bases. From germline, CDR1 is LNHDA and CDR2 SQIVND (reference sequence). The CDR3 is 18 residues long. The trim removed 2 bases at V and 6 bases at J, leaving 11 bases unmatched. CDR3 protein: CASSILIGDRGQFNEQFF. The CDR3 DNA is TGTGCCAGTAGTATATTAATAGGGGACAGGGGGCAATTCAATGAGCAGTTCTTC.

This clone appeared once. The CDR3 nucleotides are TGTGCCAGTAGACACTGGGCGGACAAATCGAACACCGGGGAGCTGTTTTTT. This translates into CASRHWADKSNTGELFF. V is TRBV19 and J is TRBJ2-2, with D possibly being TRBD1 (5 bases). In germline, CDR1 is LNHDA, CDR2 SQIVND (reference sequence). V was shortened by 6 bases and J by 0 bases, with 17 bases between the two germline ends. This CDR3 spans 17 amino acids.

J is TRBJ2-7 and V is TRBV4-3; D is possibly TRBD2 (6 bases). V dropped 1 base and J dropped 9 bases, with 10 bases sitting between them. CDR3 length: 12 residues. Germline-derived CDR1 and CDR2 are LGHNA and YSLEER. In DNA form, the CDR3 reads TGCGCCAGCAGCCAAGGCGGAGGGCGGCAGTACTTC. Residues: CASSQGGGRQYF.

This chain uses TRBV14 with TRBJ2-7, with TRBD1 matching 7 bases. The CDR3 loop spans 17 amino acids. Looked up from germline, CDR1 is SGHDN and CDR2 is FVKESK. V was clipped by 0 bases and J by 0 bases; unmatched bases: 8. The chain's CDR3 is CASSQDRWTGYSYEQYF. The CDR3 DNA reads as TGTGCCAGCAGCCAAGATCGGTGGACAGGTTACTCCTACGAGCAGTACTTC.

V usage is TRBV19 and J usage is TRBJ2-5, with TRBD2 matching over 14 bases. This CDR3 is built from 16 residues. CDR1 and CDR2 from the germline V gene are LNHDA and SQIVND (reference sequence). With 6 bases clipped from V and 4 bases from J, the junction kept 7 bases outside the gene matches. The CDR3 sequence is CASRDRLAGGLETQYF. The DNA of the CDR3 is TGTGCCAGTAGAGACAGACTAGCGGGAGGGCTAGAGACCCAGTACTTC.

The V call is TRBV5-1, the J call TRBJ1-2, with a possible D match to TRBD1 (5 bases). With 6 bases removed from V and 2 bases from J, the gap between germline ends came to 11 bases. The germline V gene encodes CDR1 SGHRS and CDR2 YFSETQ. The CDR3 sequence is 13 residues long. The DNA for the CDR3 is TGCGCCAGCACCTGGGGCAAAAACTATGGCTACACCTTC. Its protein is CASTWGKNYGYTF. Full variable domain (rest looked up from reference TRBV5-1 and TRBJ1-2): KAGVTQTPRYLIKTRGQQVTLSCSPISGHRSVSWYQQTPGQGLQFLFEYFSETQRNKGNFPGRFSGRQFSNSRSEMNVSTLELGDSALYLCASTWGKNYGYTFGSGTRLTVV.

The count of this clone is one. The chain joins TRBV7-9 to TRBJ2-7; the match to TRBD1 covers 9 bases. Per germline, CDR1 SEHNR and CDR2 FQNEAQ (reference sequence). This CDR3 has 12 residues. Unmatched junction bases numbered 3, after V lost 9 bases and J lost 3 bases. CDR3 DNA sequence: TGTGCCAGTGGACAGGGGCTCTACGAGCAGTACTTC. This encodes CASGQGLYEQYF.

This sequence joins TRBV18 and TRBJ2-5, with 9 positions matching TRBD2. The CDR3 runs to 16 residues. Germline V gene data show CDR1 as KGHSH and CDR2 as LQKENI. The ends lost 1 base at V and 0 bases at J; junction bases unmatched: 3. The chain's CDR3 is CASSPRTSGYQETQYF. The CDR3 DNA reads TGTGCCAGCTCACCACGAACTAGCGGGTACCAAGAGACCCAGTACTTC. The variable domain in full, with the rest retrieved from reference TRBV18 and TRBJ2-5, is NAGVMQNPRHLVRRRGQEARLRCSPMKGHSHVYWYRQLPEEGLKFMVYLQKENIIDESGMPKERFSAEFPKEGPSILRIQQVVRGDSAAYFCASSPRTSGYQETQYFGPGTRLLVL.

This clone was counted a few times. The V call is TRBV15, the J call TRBJ2-2, with 9 bases identical to TRBD1. The CDR3 length is 16 residues. The germline V gene encodes CDR1 LNHNV and CDR2 YYDKDF (reference sequence). The V gene end was trimmed by 5 bases and the J gene end by 1 base; junction bases not matched to a gene: 5. CDR3 nucleotide sequence: TGTGCCACCAGCCCCTGGGGACAGGGGAACACCGGGGAGCTGTTTTTT. Its translation is CATSPWGQGNTGELFF.

The gene calls are TRBV28 and TRBJ2-2; TRBD1 matches at 9 bases. The CDR3 length is 14 residues. Germline loops: CDR1 MDHEN, CDR2 SYDVKM. The ends lost 5 bases at V and 9 bases at J; junction bases unmatched: 7. CDR3 residues: CASSPGTGWRELFF. The CDR3 nucleotides are TGTGCCAGCAGTCCCGGGACAGGGTGGCGGGAGCTGTTTTTT.

This chain uses TRBV19 with TRBJ1-3; D might be TRBD1 (5 bases). The germline V gene has CDR1 LNHDA and CDR2 SQIVND (reference sequence). This CDR3 is built from 17 residues. V lost 4 bases to trimming and J lost 6 bases, with 22 bases between them. The CDR3 nucleotides are TGTGCCAGTAGTACGACCTGGACGGACACCAGGGCAAACACCATATATTTT. Protein: CASSTTWTDTRANTIYF.

V gene TRBV6-5 combines with J gene TRBJ2-7; TRBD2 agrees at 7 bases. CDR3 length: 15 amino acids. V gave up 7 bases and J gave up 3 bases; unmatched junction bases: 12. Looked up from germline, CDR1 is MNHEY and CDR2 is SVGAGI. CDR3 bases: TGTGCCAGCAAGGAGTCTAGGGGAGGGAGCTACGAGCAGTACTTC. Translating it yields CASKESRGGSYEQYF.

This rearrangement joins TRBV5-6 to TRBJ2-1; D possibly corresponds to TRBD2 (5 bases). Germline values: CDR1 SGHDT, CDR2 YYEEEE. CDR3 length: 15 amino acids. V was pared by 2 bases and J by 0 bases, with 9 bases between. CDR3 bases: TGTGCCAGCAGCTTACCTAGCTCCTCCTACAATGAGCAGTTCTTC. It codes for CASSLPSSSYNEQFF.

V gene TRBV2 combines with J gene TRBJ1-2; D is ambiguous. This CDR3 has 14 amino acids. V was trimmed by 7 bases and J by 8 bases, leaving 20 bases between them. In germline, CDR1 is SNHLY, CDR2 FYNNEI. The CDR3 coding sequence is TGTGCCAGCATATTCCCCGACGGGTTTAGAGGCTACACCTTC. It is translated as CASIFPDGFRGYTF. The whole variable domain, remainder taken from reference TRBV2 and TRBJ1-2, is EPEVTQTPSHQVTQMGQEVILRCVPISNHLYFYWYRQILGQKVEFLVSFYNNEISEKSEIFDDQFSVERPDGSNFTLKIRSTKLEDSAMYFCASIFPDGFRGYTFGSGTRLTVV.

The chain employs TRBV7-9 and TRBJ1-1; no reliable D call. Germline V CDR1 and CDR2: SEHNR, FQNEAQ (reference sequence). The CDR3 totals 15 residues. V lost 5 bases, J lost 4 bases, and 17 bases lay in between. The CDR3 DNA sequence: TGTGCCAGCAGCAAATTCGGGGAAATCGGCACTGAAGCTTTCTTT. Protein: CASSKFGEIGTEAFF.

This clone was seen a single time. The rearrangement joins TRBV3-1 (or the pseudogene TRBV3-2) to TRBJ1-4; TRBD1 agrees at 7 bases. From germline, CDR1 is LGHDT and CDR2 YNNKEL (reference sequence). The CDR3 is 15 amino acids. The trim removed 0 bases at V and 5 bases at J, leaving 3 bases unmatched. The CDR3 DNA follows: TGTGCCAGCAGCCAAGAAACAGGGGAGAATGAAAAACTGTTTTTT. Translated, it gives CASSQETGENEKLFF.

This clone has only a few counts. The J gene is TRBJ2-5, the V gene TRBV27; D uncertain. Germline lookup yields CDR1 MNHEY and CDR2 SMNVEV (reference sequence). CDR3 length: 14 residues. V was trimmed by 0 bases and J by 0 bases, leaving 5 bases between them. CDR3 sequence: CASSLSSYQETQYF. CDR3 DNA: TGTGCCAGCAGTTTATCCTCGTACCAAGAGACCCAGTACTTC.

The V and J genes are TRBV14 and TRBJ1-4, with D possibly being TRBD1 (5 bases). Germline V gives CDR1 SGHDN, CDR2 FVKESK. CDR3 size: 15 residues. The ends were cut back, 6 bases at V and 3 bases at J, with 14 bases in the middle. The CDR3 protein is CASRPTTDPNEKLFF. CDR3 nucleotides: TGTGCCAGCAGACCAACGACAGACCCTAATGAAAAACTGTTTTTT.

The rearrangement links TRBV28 to TRBJ2-7; D might be TRBD2 (5 bases). Germline V gives CDR1 MDHEN, CDR2 SYDVKM. Between the trimmed V and J ends, which lost 6 bases and 6 bases, there was a span of 18 bases. CDR3 length equals 14 residues. This CDR3 reads CASRLDTGKREQYF. DNA of the CDR3: TGTGCCAGCAGACTAGACACCGGGAAGCGCGAGCAGTACTTC.

This chain uses TRBV4-1 with TRBJ2-7; TRBD2 might be the D (5 bases). This CDR3 comprises 15 residues. V was trimmed by 2 bases and J by 1 base, leaving 12 bases between them. Looked up from germline, CDR1 is MGHRA and CDR2 is YSYEKL. DNA of the CDR3: TGCGCCAGCAGCCAAACCGGACTGGGTTCCTACGAGCAGTACTTC. It specifies CASSQTGLGSYEQYF.

The chain joins TRBV24-1 to TRBJ2-3; weak D call: TRBD2 (5 bases). The CDR3 sequence is 13 residues long. The V gene's germline CDR1 is KGHDR and CDR2 SFDVKD. V lost 4 bases to trimming and J lost 3 bases, with 7 bases between them. This CDR3 is CATSEEVTDTQYF. CDR3 DNA: TGTGCCACCAGTGAGGAGGTAACAGATACGCAGTATTTT.

Here the CDR3 DNA reads TGTGCCACCAGCAGAGGGAATGGCGGGAGTCTCAATGAGCAGTTCTTC. Protein sequence: CATSRGNGGSLNEQFF. The chain joins TRBV15 to TRBJ2-1; 7 nucleotides align to TRBD2. J was trimmed by 6 bases and V by 1 base; bases with no gene match: 9. Germline lookup yields CDR1 LNHNV and CDR2 YYDKDF (reference sequence). The CDR3 has 16 amino acids.

This clone is a singleton in its sample. The chain carries TRBV7-3 and TRBJ2-2; no clear D. Trimming took off 0 bases at V and 2 bases at J, with 10 bases between the two ends. Per the germline V gene, CDR1 is SGHTA and CDR2 is FQGTGA. CDR3 length equals 16 residues. CDR3 nucleotide sequence: TGTGCCAGCAGCTTAACGTCACCGGTAAACACCGGGGAGCTGTTTTTT. This sequence encodes CASSLTSPVNTGELFF.

This chain connects TRBV2 to TRBJ2-2; a weak D match, TRBD2 (6 bases). The CDR3 runs 15 residues. The ends were cut back, 4 bases at V and 4 bases at J, with 13 bases in the middle. Germline V CDR1 and CDR2: SNHLY, FYNNEI. This CDR3 reads CASSARGTRTGELFF. Written as DNA, the CDR3 is TGTGCCAGCAGTGCCCGGGGGACGCGCACCGGGGAGCTGTTTTTT.

The V call is TRBV19, the J call TRBJ2-7, with D perhaps matching TRBD2 (5 bases). This CDR3 region has 16 residues. Trimming removed 0 bases from V and 0 bases from J, with 12 bases in between. Germline V lookup: CDR1 LNHDA, CDR2 SQIVND (reference sequence). The CDR3 sequence: CASSIDLGVSSYEQYF. CDR3 nucleotide sequence: TGTGCCAGTAGTATAGATCTCGGGGTGTCCTCCTACGAGCAGTACTTC.

The genes are TRBV6-6 and TRBJ1-5; D is perhaps TRBD1 (6 bases). Per germline, CDR1 MNHNY and CDR2 SVGAGI (reference sequence). V was clipped by 1 base and J by 9 bases, with 19 bases between them. This CDR3 is 16 amino acids long. CDR3 residues: CASSYFPGDQRLPQHF. CDR3 coding DNA: TGTGCCAGCAGTTACTTTCCAGGGGATCAACGTTTGCCCCAGCATTTT.